This TCR beta chain was captured in a study of T cells after yellow fever vaccination. Whole-study results and caveats: The booster saw the reappearance of most primary-vaccination clones (approximately 97% CD4, less than 90% CD8). A minor fraction of clonotypes spanned both CD4 and CD8 compartments.

TCR cDNA was made by 5'RACE template switching, adding a universal primer site and UMIs. TCRdb redid the calling of the 5' RACE reads with MiXCR, one entry per CDR3 protein. The data show about 630,000 distinct CDR3 sequences, around 12% seen once. On this clonotype itself: Its specificity is unknown.

This specimen consisted of PBMCs, obtained on the day of the yellow fever booster vaccination. The receptor was isolated from a young man who received the YFV17D yellow fever vaccine.

CDR3 sequence reads: CASSQDRIAEAFF. The DNA of the CDR3 is TGCGCCAGCAGCCAAGATAGGATAGCTGAAGCTTTCTTT. V and J are TRBV4-3 and TRBJ1-1, with D uncertain. Germline CDR1 is LGHNA and CDR2 is YSLEER. This CDR3 is built from 13 residues. V lost 0 bases to trimming and J lost 6 bases, with 8 bases between them.